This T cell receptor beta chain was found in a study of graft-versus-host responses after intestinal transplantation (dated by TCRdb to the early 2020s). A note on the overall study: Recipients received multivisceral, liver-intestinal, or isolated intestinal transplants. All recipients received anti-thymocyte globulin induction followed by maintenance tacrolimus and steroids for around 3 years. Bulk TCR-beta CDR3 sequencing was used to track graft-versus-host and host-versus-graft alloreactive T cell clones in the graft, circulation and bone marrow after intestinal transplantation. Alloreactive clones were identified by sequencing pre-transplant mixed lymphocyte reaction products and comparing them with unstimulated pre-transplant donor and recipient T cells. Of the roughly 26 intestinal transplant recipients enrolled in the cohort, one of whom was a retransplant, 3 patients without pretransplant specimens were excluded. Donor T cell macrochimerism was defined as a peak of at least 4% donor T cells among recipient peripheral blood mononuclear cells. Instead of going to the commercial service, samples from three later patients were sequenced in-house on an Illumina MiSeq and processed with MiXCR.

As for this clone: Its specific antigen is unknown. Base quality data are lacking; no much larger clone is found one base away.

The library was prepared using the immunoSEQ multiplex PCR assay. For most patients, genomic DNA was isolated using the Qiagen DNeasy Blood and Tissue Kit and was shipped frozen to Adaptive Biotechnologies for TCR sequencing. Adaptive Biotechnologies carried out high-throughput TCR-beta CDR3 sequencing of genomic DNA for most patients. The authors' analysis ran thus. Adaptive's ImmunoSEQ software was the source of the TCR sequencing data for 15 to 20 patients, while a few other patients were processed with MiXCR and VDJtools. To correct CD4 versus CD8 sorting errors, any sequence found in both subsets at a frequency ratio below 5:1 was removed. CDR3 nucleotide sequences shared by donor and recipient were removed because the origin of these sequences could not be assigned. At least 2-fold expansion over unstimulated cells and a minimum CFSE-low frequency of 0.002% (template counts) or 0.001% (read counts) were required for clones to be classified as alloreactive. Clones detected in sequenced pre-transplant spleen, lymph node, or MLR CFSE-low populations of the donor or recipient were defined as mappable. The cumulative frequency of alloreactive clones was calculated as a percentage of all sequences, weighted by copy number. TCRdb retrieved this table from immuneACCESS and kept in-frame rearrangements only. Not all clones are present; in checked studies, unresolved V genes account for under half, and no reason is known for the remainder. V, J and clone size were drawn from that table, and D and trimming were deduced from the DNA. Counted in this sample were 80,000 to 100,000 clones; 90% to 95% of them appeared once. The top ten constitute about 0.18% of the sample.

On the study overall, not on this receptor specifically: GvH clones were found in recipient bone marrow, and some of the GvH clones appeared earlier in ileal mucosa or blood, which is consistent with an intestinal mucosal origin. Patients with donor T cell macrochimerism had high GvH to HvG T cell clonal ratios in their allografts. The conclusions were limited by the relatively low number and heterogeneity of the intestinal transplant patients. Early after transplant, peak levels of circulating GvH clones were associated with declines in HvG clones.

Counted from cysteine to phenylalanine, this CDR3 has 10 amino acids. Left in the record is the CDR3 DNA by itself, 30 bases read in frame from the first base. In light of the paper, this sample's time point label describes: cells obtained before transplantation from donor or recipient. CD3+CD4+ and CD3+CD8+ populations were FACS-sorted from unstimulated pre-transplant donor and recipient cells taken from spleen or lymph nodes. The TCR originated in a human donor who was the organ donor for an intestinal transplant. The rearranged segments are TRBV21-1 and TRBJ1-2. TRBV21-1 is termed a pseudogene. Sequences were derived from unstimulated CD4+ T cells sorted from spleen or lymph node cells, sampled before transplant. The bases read TGTGCCAGCAGGCAGATGGAGAACACCTTC. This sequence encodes CASRQMENTF.